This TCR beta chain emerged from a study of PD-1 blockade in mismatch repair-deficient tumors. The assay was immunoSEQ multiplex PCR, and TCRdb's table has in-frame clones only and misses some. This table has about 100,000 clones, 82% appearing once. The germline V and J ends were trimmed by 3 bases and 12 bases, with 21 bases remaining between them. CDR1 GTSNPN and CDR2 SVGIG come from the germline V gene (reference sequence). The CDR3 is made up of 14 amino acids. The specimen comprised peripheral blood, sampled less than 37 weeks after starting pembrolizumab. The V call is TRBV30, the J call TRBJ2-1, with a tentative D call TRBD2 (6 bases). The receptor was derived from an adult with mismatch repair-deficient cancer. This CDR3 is CAWRGGLQTGTQFF. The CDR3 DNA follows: TGTGCCTGGAGGGGGGGACTCCAGACGGGGACGCAGTTCTTC.